Following are 32 T cell receptor beta chains from one sample sequenced in a study of blood T cell repertoires in COVID-19. Data came from immunoSEQ multiplex PCR; TCRdb stores just in-frame clones and leaves some out. Of approximately 400,000 clones listed, approximately 90% are singletons. The sequencing input was PBMCs or T cells enriched from blood (not recorded which). These receptors were obtained from a woman aged 40 to 50 who had been exposed to COVID-19.

The chain carries TRBV19 and TRBJ1-6; no clear D gene. Trimming removed 9 bases from V and 0 bases from J, with 15 bases in between. The CDR3 is made up of 16 amino acids. Germline V gives CDR1 LNHDA, CDR2 SQIVND (reference sequence). This CDR3 is CASTKEGSSYNSPLHF. The CDR3 nucleotides are TGTGCCAGCACAAAGGAAGGGAGCTCCTATAATTCACCCCTCCACTTT.

The rearrangement uses TRBV19 and TRBJ2-2, with 11 bases matching TRBD1. CDR1 is LNHDA, CDR2 SQIVND, per germline (reference sequence). The CDR3 sequence is 15 residues long. The V gene end was trimmed by 4 bases and the J gene end by 6 bases; junction bases not matched to a gene: 4. CDR3 sequence reads: CASSKGQGGSGELFF. The CDR3 nucleotides read TGTGCCAGTAGTAAGGGACAGGGGGGATCCGGGGAGCTGTTTTTT.

This chain joins TRBV5-1 and TRBJ1-3; no clear D. The germline V gene encodes CDR1 SGHRS and CDR2 YFSETQ. The CDR3 has 15 residues. Between the trimmed V and J ends, which lost 0 bases and 4 bases, there was a span of 11 bases. The DNA of the CDR3 is TGCGCCAGCAGCTTGGCGCCAACATCCGGAAACACCATATATTTT. Translating gives CASSLAPTSGNTIYF.

This chain uses TRBV18 with TRBJ1-1, with unresolved D. CDR1 and CDR2 from the germline V gene are KGHSH and LQKENI. This CDR3 has 17 residues. Trimming stripped 1 base from V and 0 bases from J, with 15 bases between. CDR3 sequence reads: CASSPRRGRNMNTEAFF. CDR3 bases: TGTGCCAGCTCACCACGGCGGGGTCGAAACATGAACACTGAAGCTTTCTTT.

The chain recombines TRBV5-1 with TRBJ2-6, with a tentative D call TRBD1 (5 bases). CDR1 and CDR2 from the germline V gene are SGHRS and YFSETQ. Between the trimmed V and J ends, which lost 4 bases and 3 bases, there was a span of 17 bases. The CDR3 contains 17 residues. The CDR3 loop is CASSPSDRINGANVLTF. CDR3 sequence (DNA): TGCGCCAGCAGCCCCTCAGACAGAATTAATGGGGCCAACGTCCTGACTTTC.

This clone was counted once. The chain employs TRBV7-9 and TRBJ2-3; 8 bases line up with TRBD1. The germline V gene encodes CDR1 SEHNR and CDR2 FQNEAQ (reference sequence). The CDR3 spans 15 residues. Germline trimming cut 5 bases from V and 4 bases from J; bases unmatched to any gene: 8. This CDR3 is CASSADRASADTQYF. Here the CDR3 DNA reads TGTGCCAGCAGCGCGGACAGGGCCTCGGCAGATACGCAGTATTTT.

V is TRBV18 and J is TRBJ2-1; TRBD2 matches 12 bases. Unmatched junction bases numbered 4, after V lost 6 bases and J lost 4 bases. Germline assignment: CDR1 KGHSH and CDR2 LQKENI. There are 15 residues in the CDR3. The CDR3 coding sequence is TGTGCCAGCTCCACCGGACTAGCGGGATACAATGAGCAGTTCTTC. This codes for CASSTGLAGYNEQFF.

The chain employs TRBV19 and TRBJ1-3; D gene ambiguous. V was shortened by 3 bases and J by 0 bases, with 6 bases between the two germline ends. Germline assignment: CDR1 LNHDA and CDR2 SQIVND (reference sequence). CDR3 length: 14 residues. The CDR3 protein is CASSIVDSGNTIYF. In DNA form, the CDR3 reads TGTGCCAGTAGTATCGTAGACTCTGGAAACACCATATATTTT.

V is TRBV28 and J is TRBJ1-5; D is unresolved. This CDR3 region has 17 residues. V lost 3 bases and J lost 2, with 17 bases in between. Germline values: CDR1 MDHEN, CDR2 SYDVKM. The CDR3 nucleotides are TGTGCCAGCAGTTTCGGACTGGGATCAATGCGCAATCAGCCCCAGCATTTT. As protein: CASSFGLGSMRNQPQHF.

This clone appeared a single time. The chain recombines TRBV3-1 (or the pseudogene TRBV3-2) with TRBJ2-5; D is uncertain. V lost 0 bases and J 5 bases, leaving 10 bases between the germline ends. CDR3 length equals 14 residues. Germline V gene sequence: CDR1 LGHDT, CDR2 YNNKEL (reference sequence). CDR3 sequence reads: CASSQEIPRETQYF. CDR3 DNA: TGTGCCAGCAGCCAAGAAATCCCCCGGGAGACCCAGTACTTC.

The gene calls are TRBV9 and TRBJ2-1; perhaps TRBD2 as D (5 bases). The CDR3 is 17 amino acids. CDR1 is SGDLS and CDR2 is YYNGEE in the germline V gene. The V end was cut by 4 bases, the J end by 7 bases, with 24 bases between. The CDR3 DNA is TGTGCCAGCAGCTCTTCTTTGGATGTCTCTCCGGGGAATGAGCAGTTCTTC. Translating gives CASSSSLDVSPGNEQFF. Filled out from reference TRBV9 and TRBJ2-1, the complete variable domain reads DSGVTQTPKHLITATGQRVTLRCSPRSGDLSVYWYQQSLDQGLQFLIQYYNGEERAKGNILERFSAQQFPDLHSELNLSSLELGDSALYFCASSSSLDVSPGNEQFFGPGTRLTVL.

The V call is TRBV18, the J call TRBJ1-3; 8 nucleotides match TRBD1. Trimming took 3 bases from V and 8 from J; bases not matched to a gene: 15. CDR1 and CDR2 from the germline V gene are KGHSH and LQKENI. CDR3 length: 17 amino acids. The CDR3 protein is CASSPTRQGMRRYTIYF. CDR3 DNA: TGTGCCAGCTCACCGACACGACAGGGGATGAGGAGGTACACCATATATTTT.

This chain joins TRBV6-5 and TRBJ2-3; TRBD2 aligns across 7 bases. With 2 bases clipped from V and 6 bases from J, the junction kept 11 bases outside the gene matches. Germline loops: CDR1 MNHEY, CDR2 SVGAGI. The CDR3 has 16 residues. The CDR3 is CASSYTSRGVGDTQYF. The CDR3 DNA reads TGTGCCAGCAGTTACACCTCCCGGGGGGTGGGGGATACGCAGTATTTT.

CDR3 nucleotides: TGTGCCAGCAGTGGAGGGATCGGGGAAGCTTTCTTT. Protein: CASSGGIGEAFF. The chain couples TRBV2 to TRBJ1-1; D ambiguous. The CDR3 has 12 residues. CDR1 is SNHLY, CDR2 FYNNEI, per germline. V was cut by 4 bases and J by 8 bases, with 11 bases left in between.

This clone is a singleton in its sample. The chain is built from TRBV5-4 and TRBJ2-3; D gene uncertain. CDR3 length: 13 amino acids. Germline CDR1 and CDR2: SGHNT and YYREEE (reference sequence). Trimming removed 4 bases from V and 6 bases from J, with 12 bases in between. Here the CDR3 reads CASSTPPQDTQYF. The CDR3 DNA follows: TGTGCCAGCAGCACGCCCCCCCAGGATACGCAGTATTTT.

This chain links TRBV27 with TRBJ2-3; TRBD2 aligns across 12 bases. CDR1 is MNHEY, CDR2 SMNVEV, per germline (reference sequence). This CDR3 spans 17 amino acids. V shed 3 bases and J 4 bases; nucleotides not matched to a gene: 8. As DNA, the CDR3 is TGTGCCAGCAGTTTGAGGGCTAGCGGGGGGGCCCCAGATACGCAGTATTTT. Its translation is CASSLRASGGAPDTQYF.

The CDR3 reads CASSSQTPFSYEQYF. CDR3 DNA sequence: TGTGCCAGCAGTTCCCAGACACCATTCAGCTACGAGCAGTACTTC. V is TRBV27 and J is TRBJ2-7; no clear D gene. CDR1 is MNHEY, CDR2 SMNVEV, per germline (reference sequence). The CDR3 loop spans 15 amino acids. V lost 4 bases and J 3 bases, leaving 16 bases between the germline ends.

The V call is TRBV5-1, the J call TRBJ2-2; no reliable D call. Trimming pared 7 bases from V and 7 bases from J, leaving 14 bases between. The germline CDR1 and CDR2 sequences are SGHRS and YFSETQ. The CDR3 is 13 residues long. CDR3 in amino acids: CASEDGVHGELFF. The CDR3 region has the DNA TGCGCCAGCGAAGATGGAGTCCACGGGGAGCTGTTTTTT.

The V and J genes are TRBV10-3 and TRBJ2-5; TRBD2 matches at 7 bases. Germline assignment: CDR1 ENHRY and CDR2 SYGVKD. The CDR3 runs 15 residues. The V segment lost 3 bases and the J segment 5 bases; nucleotides outside the gene matches: 9. Here the CDR3 reads CAISERLAERETQYF. The CDR3 coding sequence is TGTGCCATCAGTGAAAGGCTAGCGGAGCGGGAGACCCAGTACTTC.

The rearrangement uses TRBV19 and TRBJ1-2, with D uncertain. The length of the CDR3 is 13 residues. Between the trimmed V and J ends, which lost 3 bases and 5 bases, there was a span of 10 bases. CDR1 and CDR2 from the germline V gene are LNHDA and SQIVND (reference sequence). CDR3 protein: CASSIGESYGYTF. The DNA for the CDR3 is TGTGCCAGTAGTATTGGAGAGAGTTATGGCTACACCTTC.

The rearrangement joins TRBV7-9 to TRBJ1-2; 10 nucleotides match TRBD1. This CDR3 spans 14 amino acids. J gave up 6 bases and V 4 bases, and 5 bases lay outside the gene matches. Per the germline V gene, CDR1 is SEHNR and CDR2 is FQNEAQ (reference sequence). CDR3 residues: CASSWDRGDNGYTF. Here the CDR3 DNA reads TGTGCCAGCAGCTGGGACAGGGGCGATAATGGCTACACCTTC.

The J gene is TRBJ1-2, the V gene TRBV5-1; D is undetermined. This CDR3 is 12 amino acids long. Deletions cut 1 base from V and 5 bases from J, with 6 bases between. Germline CDR1 reads SGHRS; CDR2 reads YFSETQ. The DNA for the CDR3 is TGCGCCAGCAGCTTGTCTGAGTATGGCTACACCTTC. Translating it yields CASSLSEYGYTF.

This chain links TRBV7-3 with TRBJ2-7; 7 nucleotides align to TRBD1. The germline CDR1 and CDR2 sequences are SGHTA and FQGTGA. With 0 bases clipped from V and 8 bases from J, the junction kept 1 base outside the gene matches. The CDR3 runs 12 residues. CDR3 sequence (DNA): TGTGCCAGCAGCTTAACGGGACAGAAGCAGTACTTC. It yields the protein CASSLTGQKQYF.

V usage is TRBV19 and J usage is TRBJ2-3, with TRBD1 identical over 7 bases. Germline-derived CDR1 and CDR2 are LNHDA and SQIVND (reference sequence). Trimming removed 7 bases from V and 6 bases from J; junction bases left unmatched: 7. The length of the CDR3 is 13 residues. CDR3 sequence (DNA): TGTGCCAGTAAGGACAGGCAAAGGGATACGCAGTATTTT. Protein: CASKDRQRDTQYF.

The V call is TRBV15, the J call TRBJ1-3; unclear D gene. The CDR3 is made up of 14 amino acids. The germline V gene has CDR1 LNHNV and CDR2 YYDKDF (reference sequence). Between the trimmed V and J ends, which lost 6 bases and 0 bases, there was a span of 9 bases. Written as DNA, the CDR3 is TGTGCCACCAGTTCCCCTAGCTCTGGAAACACCATATATTTT. This gives the protein CATSSPSSGNTIYF.

CDR3 loop: CASSSDTAFLGEQYF. CDR3 DNA sequence: TGTGCCAGCAGCTCGGACACGGCTTTCTTGGGCGAGCAGTACTTC. The chain couples TRBV5-6 to TRBJ2-7; D may be TRBD1 (5 bases). The CDR3 consists of 15 residues. The V gene lost 3 bases and the J gene lost 6 bases, with 19 bases spanning the gap. Germline V CDR1 and CDR2: SGHDT, YYEEEE.

The chain recombines TRBV12-3 or TRBV12-4 with TRBJ1-2; no firm D call. Between the trimmed V and J ends, which lost 8 bases and 8 bases, there was a span of 18 bases. This CDR3 is 13 amino acids long. The CDR3 protein is CASRERESRGYTF. CDR3 coding DNA: TGTGCCAGCCGTGAGAGGGAGTCGCGGGGCTACACCTTC.

The J gene is TRBJ1-2, the V gene TRBV11-3, with 7 bases identical to TRBD1. CDR3 length: 15 residues. The ends lost 5 bases at V and 8 bases at J; junction bases unmatched: 14. Germline lookup yields CDR1 SGHNT and CDR2 YENEEA. The CDR3 DNA reads TGTGCCAGCAGCCCCGGACAGGTTGGGGTAGGAGGCTACACCTTC. It yields the protein CASSPGQVGVGGYTF.

The CDR3 spells CASSLDRRQETQYF. The CDR3 nucleotides are TGCGCCAGCAGTTTAGACAGACGCCAAGAGACCCAGTACTTC. J is TRBJ2-5 and V is TRBV5-1; D perhaps matches TRBD1 (5 bases). This CDR3 has 14 residues. Germline V lookup: CDR1 SGHRS, CDR2 YFSETQ. Trimming pared 5 bases from V and 1 base from J, leaving 12 bases between.

The chain couples TRBV5-4 to TRBJ2-5; TRBD2 agrees at 11 bases. In germline, CDR1 is SGHNT, CDR2 YYREEE (reference sequence). Trimming removed 4 bases from V and 3 bases from J; junction bases left unmatched: 8. The CDR3 has 16 residues. CDR3 loop: CASSPTSGRVKETQYF. CDR3 DNA: TGTGCCAGCAGCCCCACTAGCGGGAGAGTTAAAGAGACCCAGTACTTC. Full variable domain (remainder filled in from reference TRBV5-4 and TRBJ2-5): ETGVTQSPTHLIKTRGQQVTLRCSSQSGHNTVSWYQQALGQGPQFIFQYYREEENGRGNFPPRFSGLQFPNYSSELNVNALELDDSALYLCASSPTSGRVKETQYFGPGTRLLVL.

The chain carries TRBV6-5 and TRBJ2-1; possibly TRBD2 for D (7 bases). Trimming pared 5 bases from V and 4 bases from J, leaving 15 bases between. Germline V gene lookup returns CDR1 MNHEY and CDR2 SVGAGI. CDR3 length: 15 residues. CDR3: CASSRGGSLYNEQFF. The CDR3 DNA reads as TGTGCCAGCAGTAGGGGGGGAAGTTTATACAATGAGCAGTTCTTC.

The chain joins TRBV5-1 to TRBJ2-1; 10 bases map to TRBD1. Germline loops: CDR1 SGHRS, CDR2 YFSETQ. Unmatched junction bases numbered 8, after V lost 4 bases and J lost 4 bases. The CDR3 is 16 amino acids. CDR3 region: CASSKGAGQGYNEQFF. CDR3 DNA: TGCGCCAGCAGCAAGGGGGCGGGACAGGGGTACAATGAGCAGTTCTTC.